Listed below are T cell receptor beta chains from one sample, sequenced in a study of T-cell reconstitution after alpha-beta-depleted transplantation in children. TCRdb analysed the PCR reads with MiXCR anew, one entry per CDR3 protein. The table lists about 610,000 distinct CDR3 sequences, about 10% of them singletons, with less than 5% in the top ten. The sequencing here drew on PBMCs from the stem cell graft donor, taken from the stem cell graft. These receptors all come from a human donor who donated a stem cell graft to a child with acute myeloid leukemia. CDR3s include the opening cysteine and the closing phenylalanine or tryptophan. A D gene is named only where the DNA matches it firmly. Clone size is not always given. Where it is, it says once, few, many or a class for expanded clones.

CASSFIRTVRGYEQYF,TGTGCCAGCAGCTTCATCAGGACTGTACGTGGCTACGAGCAGTACTTC,-,-,16,TRBJ2-7,TRBV7-9
CASSFGRLKNIQYF,TGTGCCAGCAGTTTCGGACGGCTCAAAAACATTCAGTACTTC,-,-,14,TRBJ2-4,TRBV6-5
CASSTNTRRDTGELFF,TGTGCCAGCAGCACTAATACCAGGAGGGACACCGGGGAGCTGTTTTTT,-,-,16,TRBJ2-2,TRBV7-2
CASSEGYEQYF,TGTGCCAGCAGTGAGGGCTACGAGCAGTACTTC,many,-,11,TRBJ2-7,TRBV10-2
CSARDRDRSPIYEQYF,TGCAGTGCTAGAGACCGGGACAGGAGCCCGATATACGAGCAGTACTTC,many,TRBD1,16,TRBJ2-7,TRBV20-1
CASSLTGDSNTEAFF,TGTGCCAGCAGCCTGACTGGGGATTCGAACACTGAAGCTTTCTTT,many,-,15,TRBJ1-1,TRBV7-2
CASSFRAYEQYF,TGTGCCAGCAGTTTTAGGGCCTACGAGCAGTACTTC,many,-,12,TRBJ2-7,TRBV12-3/TRBV12-4
CSVERAGINYGYTF,TGCAGCGTTGAAAGGGCAGGGATCAACTATGGCTACACCTTC,many,-,14,TRBJ1-2,TRBV29-1
CASRVPSGRTVTGELFF,TGTGCCAGCAGGGTTCCAAGCGGGAGAACGGTGACCGGGGAGCTGTTTTTT,many,TRBD2,17,TRBJ2-2,TRBV12-3/TRBV12-4
CSVEVRAPGGYTF,TGCAGCGTTGAAGTTAGGGCCCCCGGTGGCTACACCTTC,many,-,13,TRBJ1-2,TRBV29-1
CASSFPGLQDIEQYF,TGTGCCAGCAGTTTCCCGGGACTCCAAGACATCGAGCAGTACTTC,few,-,15,TRBJ2-7,TRBV28
CASSEYNLAKVDTEAFF,TGTGCCAGCAGTGAGTATAATCTTGCCAAGGTGGACACTGAAGCTTTCTTT,-,-,17,TRBJ1-1,TRBV25-1
CASTTTPQETQYF,TGTGCCAGCACCACAACGCCTCAAGAGACCCAGTACTTC,many,-,13,TRBJ2-5,TRBV7-2
CSATELRSHTDTQYF,TGCAGTGCTACCGAACTACGATCCCACACAGATACGCAGTATTTT,many,-,15,TRBJ2-3,TRBV20-1
CASSPPRQGASPFADTQYF,TGTGCCAGCAGCCCACCAAGACAGGGGGCGAGTCCCTTTGCAGATACGCAGTATTTT,-,TRBD1,19,TRBJ2-3,TRBV11-1
CASSYSGTGVETQYF,TGTGCCAGCAGTTACTCTGGGACAGGGGTAGAGACCCAGTACTTC,-,TRBD1,15,TRBJ2-5,TRBV6-5
CASSPWGGEETQYF,TGTGCCAGCAGTCCCTGGGGGGGGGAAGAGACCCAGTACTTC,few,TRBD2,14,TRBJ2-5,TRBV27
CASSKTSGRFNEQFF,TGTGCCAGTAGTAAGACTAGCGGGAGGTTCAATGAGCAGTTCTTC,-,TRBD2,15,TRBJ2-1,TRBV19
CASSYYEGTEAFF,TGTGCCAGCAGCTATTATGAGGGGACTGAAGCTTTCTTT,few,-,13,TRBJ1-1,TRBV3-1
CASSPRTGDGELFF,TGCGCCAGCAGCCCCCGGACTGGAGACGGGGAGCTGTTTTTT,many,-,14,TRBJ2-2,TRBV5-1
CSARWWRDYNEQFF,TGCAGTGCTAGGTGGTGGCGGGACTACAATGAGCAGTTCTTC,-,-,14,TRBJ2-1,TRBV20-1
CSVGEGLSPEQYF,TGCAGCGTGGGGGAGGGGCTTTCTCCGGAGCAGTACTTC,few,TRBD2,13,TRBJ2-7,TRBV29-1
CASTTGGWEQYF,TGTGCCAGCACCACAGGGGGCTGGGAGCAGTACTTC,many,TRBD1,12,TRBJ2-7,TRBV28